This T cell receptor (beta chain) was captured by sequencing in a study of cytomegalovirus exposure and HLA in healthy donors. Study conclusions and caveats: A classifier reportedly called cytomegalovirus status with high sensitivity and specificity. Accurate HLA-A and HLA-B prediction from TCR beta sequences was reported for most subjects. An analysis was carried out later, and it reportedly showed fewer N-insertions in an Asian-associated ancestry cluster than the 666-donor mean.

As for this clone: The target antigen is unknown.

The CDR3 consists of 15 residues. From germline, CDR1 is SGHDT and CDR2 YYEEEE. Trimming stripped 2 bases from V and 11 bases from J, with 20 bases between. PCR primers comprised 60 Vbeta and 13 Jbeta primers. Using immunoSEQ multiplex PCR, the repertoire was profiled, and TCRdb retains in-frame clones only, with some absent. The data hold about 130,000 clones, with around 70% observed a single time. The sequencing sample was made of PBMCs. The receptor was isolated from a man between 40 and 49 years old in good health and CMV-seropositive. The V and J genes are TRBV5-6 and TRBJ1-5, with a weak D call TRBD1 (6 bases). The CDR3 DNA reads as TGTGCCAGCAGCTTCGGCGGCAGGGGAGTGGGGACCCAGCATTTT. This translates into CASSFGGRGVGTQHF.